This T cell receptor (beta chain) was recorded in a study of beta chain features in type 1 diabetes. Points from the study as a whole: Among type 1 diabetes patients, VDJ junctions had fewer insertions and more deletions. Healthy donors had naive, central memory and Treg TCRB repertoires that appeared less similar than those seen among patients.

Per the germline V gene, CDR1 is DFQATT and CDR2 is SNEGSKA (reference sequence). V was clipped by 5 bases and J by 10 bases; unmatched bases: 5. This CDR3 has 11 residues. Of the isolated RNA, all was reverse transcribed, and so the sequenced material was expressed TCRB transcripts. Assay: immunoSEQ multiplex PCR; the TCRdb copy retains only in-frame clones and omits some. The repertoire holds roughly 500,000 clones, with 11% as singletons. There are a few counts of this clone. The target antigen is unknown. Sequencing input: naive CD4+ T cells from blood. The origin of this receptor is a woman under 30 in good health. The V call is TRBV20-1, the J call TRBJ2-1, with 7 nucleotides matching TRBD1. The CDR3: CSALPGQEQFF. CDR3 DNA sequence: TGCAGTGCTCTCCCGGGACAGGAGCAGTTCTTC.